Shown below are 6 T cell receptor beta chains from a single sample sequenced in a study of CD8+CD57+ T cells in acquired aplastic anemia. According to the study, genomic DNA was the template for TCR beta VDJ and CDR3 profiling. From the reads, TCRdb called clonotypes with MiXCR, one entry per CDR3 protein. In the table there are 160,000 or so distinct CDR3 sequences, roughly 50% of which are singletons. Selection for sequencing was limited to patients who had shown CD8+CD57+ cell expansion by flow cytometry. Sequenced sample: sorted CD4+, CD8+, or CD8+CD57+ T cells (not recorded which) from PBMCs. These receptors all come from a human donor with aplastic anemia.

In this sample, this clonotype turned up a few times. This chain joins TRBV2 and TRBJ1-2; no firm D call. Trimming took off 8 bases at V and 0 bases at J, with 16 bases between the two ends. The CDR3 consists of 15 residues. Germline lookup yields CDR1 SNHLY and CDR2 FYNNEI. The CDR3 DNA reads TGTGCCAGCGTAGACTTTGTCGGGGCTAACTATGGCTACACCTTC. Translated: CASVDFVGANYGYTF.

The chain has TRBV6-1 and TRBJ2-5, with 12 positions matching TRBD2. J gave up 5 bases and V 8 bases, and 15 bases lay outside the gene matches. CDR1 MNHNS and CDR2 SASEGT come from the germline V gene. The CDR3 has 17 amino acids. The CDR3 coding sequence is TGTGCCAGCGGATCGGGACTAGCGGGCCCATCCTCGGAGACCCAGTACTTC. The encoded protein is CASGSGLAGPSSETQYF.

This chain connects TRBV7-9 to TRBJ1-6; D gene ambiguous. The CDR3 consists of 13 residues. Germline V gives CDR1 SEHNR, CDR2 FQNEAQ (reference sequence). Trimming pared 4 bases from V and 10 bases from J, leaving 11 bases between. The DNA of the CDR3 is TGTGCCAGCAGCTCCAGCCTAGGGTCACCCCTCCACTTT. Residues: CASSSSLGSPLHF. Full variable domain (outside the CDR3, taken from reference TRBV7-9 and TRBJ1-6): DTGVSQNPRHKITKRGQNVTFRCDPISEHNRLYWYRQTLGQGPEFLTYFQNEAQLEKSRLLSDRFSAERPKGSFSTLEIQRTEQGDSAMYLCASSSSLGSPLHFGNGTRLTVT.

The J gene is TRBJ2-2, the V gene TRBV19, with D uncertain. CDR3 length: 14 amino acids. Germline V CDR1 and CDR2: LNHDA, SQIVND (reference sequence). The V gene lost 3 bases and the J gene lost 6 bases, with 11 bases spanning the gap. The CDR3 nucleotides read TGTGCCAGTAGTATCCGGACGTCTTCCGGGGAGCTGTTTTTT. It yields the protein CASSIRTSSGELFF. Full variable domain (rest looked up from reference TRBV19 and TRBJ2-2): DGGITQSPKYLFRKEGQNVTLSCEQNLNHDAMYWYRQDPGQGLRLIYYSQIVNDFQKGDIAEGYSVSREKKESFPLTVTSAQKNPTAFYLCASSIRTSSGELFFGEGSRLTVL.

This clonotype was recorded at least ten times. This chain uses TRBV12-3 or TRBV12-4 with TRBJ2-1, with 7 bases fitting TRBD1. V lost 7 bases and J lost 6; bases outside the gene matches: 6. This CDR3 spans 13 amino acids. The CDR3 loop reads CASKRDSRNEQFF. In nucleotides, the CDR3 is TGTGCCAGCAAGAGGGACAGCCGCAATGAGCAGTTCTTC.

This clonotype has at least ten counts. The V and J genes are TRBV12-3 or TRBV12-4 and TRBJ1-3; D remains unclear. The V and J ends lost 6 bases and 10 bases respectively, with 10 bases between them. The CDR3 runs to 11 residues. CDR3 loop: CASSPGATIYF. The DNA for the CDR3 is TGTGCCAGCAGCCCCGGAGCGACCATATATTTT.